This TCR beta chain was retrieved from a study of pediatric ulcerative colitis. Study outcomes and limitations: Compared with controls, ulcerative colitis showed greater blood-rectum clone sharing. A couple of rectal clonotypes were found only in ulcerative colitis patients, all of them.

Looked up from germline, CDR1 is SGHRS and CDR2 is YFSETQ. The CDR3 spans 12 residues. V was cut by 7 bases and J by 2 bases, with 10 bases left in between. In regard to this clone: Its specificity is unknown.

This was a survey-level run. Samples were sequenced at Survey level, maximum 500,000 reads. The protocol was immunoSEQ multiplex PCR, while the TCRdb copy is restricted to in-frame clones and leaves out a portion. Altogether about 64,000 clones are present, 77% being singletons, with the ten largest covering around 5.3%. This TCR came from a boy aged 5-17 years with moderate ulcerative colitis. V gene TRBV5-1 combines with J gene TRBJ2-7; TRBD1 is a possible D gene (5 bases). Sequenced input: blood. The CDR3 DNA is TGCGCCAGCGGAGACAGAGCCTACGAGCAGTACTTC. It codes for CASGDRAYEQYF.